Below, 9 T cell receptor beta chains from the same sample are listed, as sequenced in a study of T cell repertoires in cytomegalovirus infection. TCRdb recomputed calls from the reads with MiXCR, one row per CDR3 protein. This sample has under 850,000 distinct CDR3 sequences, with roughly a third found just once. Sequencing was performed on PBMCs. These TCRs come from a human donor in good health (CMV status not recorded). Some clones in this sample may be carry-over from other donors' samples.

This clonotype was picked up a small number of times. The V call is TRBV6-6, the J call TRBJ1-5; D is possibly TRBD1 (6 bases). From germline, CDR1 is MNHNY and CDR2 SVGAGI (reference sequence). The V gene lost 8 bases and the J gene lost 0 bases, with 20 bases spanning the gap. The CDR3 covers 17 residues. The CDR3 region has the DNA TGTGCCAGCCGAGAGCGGACAGTAGGTAATAGCAATCAGCCCCAGCATTTT. Protein: CASRERTVGNSNQPQHF.

This clonotype has ten or more counts. The chain employs TRBV7-2 and TRBJ2-7, with D unclear. The V gene lost 5 bases and the J gene lost 2 bases, with 10 bases spanning the gap. In germline, CDR1 is SGHTA, CDR2 FQGNSA. The CDR3 contains 13 residues. DNA of the CDR3: TGTGCCAGCAGCGGCCGGACCGCCTACGAGCAGTACTTC. This encodes CASSGRTAYEQYF.

This chain links TRBV19 with TRBJ1-2, with D maybe TRBD1 (5 bases). This CDR3 spans 15 amino acids. The germline CDR1 and CDR2 sequences are LNHDA and SQIVND (reference sequence). Trimming shortened V by 3 bases and J by 4 bases, and 15 bases separated the two germline ends. Here the CDR3 reads CASSITTGEIYGYTF. DNA of the CDR3: TGTGCCAGTAGTATTACTACGGGGGAGATCTATGGCTACACCTTC. The full variable domain, with the rest looked up from reference TRBV19 and TRBJ1-2, is DGGITQSPKYLFRKEGQNVTLSCEQNLNHDAMYWYRQDPGQGLRLIYYSQIVNDFQKGDIAEGYSVSREKKESFPLTVTSAQKNPTAFYLCASSITTGEIYGYTFGSGTRLTVV.

The rearrangement joins TRBV20-1 to TRBJ2-7; perhaps TRBD1 as D (5 bases). Germline CDR1 and CDR2: DFQATT and SNEGSKA (reference sequence). The CDR3 covers 13 residues. The CDR3 sequence is CSLRRLDSYEQYF. The CDR3 DNA reads TGCAGCCTGCGACGTCTAGACAGCTACGAGCAGTACTTC.

Comment on this clonotype: The conserved phenylalanine or tryptophan normally closing the CDR3 is absent here, so this likely arose from a read error. Because the CDR3's place on the DNA is in doubt, the DNA is left out and the CDR3 is given as listed by TCRdb. Here the CDR3 reads CASGQATGNTRYL. The V gene is TRBV7-2, the J gene TRBJ1-3. Both ends counted, the CDR3 spans 13 residues. Per the germline V gene, CDR1 is SGHTA and CDR2 is FQGNSA.

Details on this clonotype: A much larger clone differs by one base, so this may be a read error. J is TRBJ2-7 and V is TRBV7-8, with 9 nucleotides matching TRBD2. The CDR3 is made up of 16 amino acids. The germline CDR1 and CDR2 sequences are SGHVS and FQNEAQ. The CDR3 bases are TGTGTCAGCAGCCCCCGAGTAGCGGGAGAGTCCTACGAGCAGTACTTC. Its protein is CVSSPRVAGESYEQYF.

CDR3 in amino acids: CASSFNSQGGTNEKLFF. The CDR3, as DNA: TGCGCCAGCAGCTTCAATAGTCAGGGGGGCACTAATGAAAAACTGTTTTTT. The J gene is TRBJ1-4, the V gene TRBV5-1; TRBD1 matches at 7 bases. J was trimmed by 2 bases and V by 2 bases; bases with no gene match: 9. Per germline, CDR1 SGHRS and CDR2 YFSETQ. CDR3 length: 17 residues.

The rearrangement uses TRBV9 and TRBJ2-2, with D hard to call. Trimming took 0 bases from V and 7 from J, leaving 13 bases between them. This CDR3 spans 15 amino acids. CDR1 is SGDLS, CDR2 YYNGEE, per germline. CDR3 bases: TGTGCCAGCAGCGTAGCGCCCGACGCGAACGGGGAGCTGTTTTTT. This gives the protein CASSVAPDANGELFF.

A remark on this clonotype: The junction and the germline gene differ at one end; a read error may be behind it. J is TRBJ1-5 and V is TRBV19; D is undetermined. The CDR3 length is 13 residues. Germline V gene sequence: CDR1 LNHDA, CDR2 SQIVND (reference sequence). As DNA, the CDR3 is TGTGCCATTAGTACCCCCGCATATCAGCCCCAGCATTTT. The encoded protein is CAISTPAYQPQHF.